This entry is about one T cell receptor beta chain. Antigen: not known. This entry is derived from a study of blood T cells in healthy people across ages. Using a J-beta primer mix together with a sample-barcoded 5' primer, a second PCR was run for roughly 7 to 12 cycles. Using its own MiXCR run on the 5' RACE reads, TCRdb lists one record per CDR3 protein. Of some 1.1 million distinct CDR3 sequences listed, 35% to 40% are singletons. The extraction recovered at least 5 micrograms of total RNA per sample. The study, taken as a whole, reports: With unsorted PBMCs, a conclusive comparison of naive versus antigen-experienced cells was not possible.

Per germline, CDR1 LGHNA and CDR2 YNFKEQ. The CDR3 sequence is 17 residues long. Trimming took 4 bases from V and 9 from J; bases not matched to a gene: 15. This TCR came from a man aged 18 to 35 in good health. The V gene is TRBV4-2, the J gene TRBJ2-1; 10 positions match TRBD2. Material for sequencing was blood. CDR3 region: CASSPRVAGGPMGEQFF. The CDR3 DNA reads as TGTGCCAGCAGCCCCCGGGTAGCGGGGGGCCCGATGGGTGAGCAGTTCTTC.